These T cell receptor beta chains were read from a single sample in a study of blood T cell repertoires in COVID-19. Measured with immunoSEQ multiplex PCR; TCRdb has only the in-frame clones, and not every one. The data contain some 80,000 clones, roughly 86% of them singletons. The specimen sequenced was peripheral blood. Receptors were obtained from a man aged 45-60 years with active or convalescent COVID-19. Both conserved end residues are part of each CDR3. The order of the fields is CDR3 length, clone size, D gene, V gene, J gene, CDR3 protein, CDR3 DNA. The D gene is left open where the match is weak. Clone size, where shown, is once, few, many, or a class for clones that have expanded.

CDR3 length: 15; clone size: -; D gene: TRBD1; V gene: TRBV5-1; J gene: TRBJ2-3; CDR3 protein: CASSTGQKTTDTQYF; CDR3 DNA: TGCGCCAGCAGCACGGGACAGAAGACAACAGATACGCAGTATTTT
CDR3 length: 15; clone size: -; D gene: -; V gene: TRBV5-4; J gene: TRBJ2-2; CDR3 protein: CASSRSTVNTGELFF; CDR3 DNA: TGTGCCAGCAGCCGATCGACAGTTAACACCGGGGAGCTGTTTTTT
CDR3 length: 15; clone size: -; D gene: TRBD2; V gene: TRBV25-1; J gene: TRBJ2-3; CDR3 protein: CASSEFSGGTDTQYF; CDR3 DNA: TGTGCCAGCAGTGAATTCAGCGGGGGAACAGATACGCAGTATTTT
CDR3 length: 14; clone size: -; D gene: TRBD1; V gene: TRBV7-2; J gene: TRBJ1-2; CDR3 protein: CASSARQGGYGYTF; CDR3 DNA: TGTGCCAGCAGCGCGAGACAGGGGGGGTATGGCTACACCTTC
CDR3 length: 14; clone size: once; D gene: TRBD1; V gene: TRBV7-9; J gene: TRBJ2-2; CDR3 protein: CASMGQANTGELFF; CDR3 DNA: TGTGCCAGCATGGGACAGGCTAACACCGGGGAGCTGTTTTTT
CDR3 length: 16; clone size: -; D gene: TRBD1; V gene: TRBV7-9; J gene: TRBJ2-1; CDR3 protein: CASRPLEGASYNEQFF; CDR3 DNA: TGTGCCAGCAGGCCCCTAGAGGGGGCGAGCTACAATGAGCAGTTCTTC
CDR3 length: 14; clone size: once; D gene: TRBD1; V gene: TRBV7-2; J gene: TRBJ2-3; CDR3 protein: CASSLSGGRDTQYF; CDR3 DNA: TGTGCCAGCAGCTTATCAGGGGGCAGGGATACGCAGTATTTT
CDR3 length: 16; clone size: once; D gene: TRBD1; V gene: TRBV6-2/TRBV6-3; J gene: TRBJ1-3; CDR3 protein: CASSPPGQGVGNTIYF; CDR3 DNA: TGTGCCAGCAGTCCCCCGGGACAGGGGGTTGGAAACACCATATATTTT
CDR3 length: 13; clone size: -; D gene: TRBD1; V gene: TRBV6-6; J gene: TRBJ1-2; CDR3 protein: CATGTGEAYGYTF; CDR3 DNA: TGTGCCACCGGGACAGGGGAGGCCTATGGCTACACCTTC
CDR3 length: 13; clone size: -; D gene: -; V gene: TRBV19; J gene: TRBJ1-4; CDR3 protein: CASLDPGGEKLFF; CDR3 DNA: TGTGCCAGTCTGGACCCCGGGGGAGAAAAACTGTTTTTT
CDR3 length: 16; clone size: -; D gene: TRBD1; V gene: TRBV10-1; J gene: TRBJ2-6; CDR3 protein: CASLQGARSGANVLTF; CDR3 DNA: TGCGCCAGTTTACAGGGGGCCCGCTCTGGGGCCAACGTCCTGACTTTC
CDR3 length: 15; clone size: -; D gene: TRBD1; V gene: TRBV10-3; J gene: TRBJ1-2; CDR3 protein: CAIVGGTGSLRGYTF; CDR3 DNA: TGTGCCATCGTTGGTGGGACAGGATCCCTCCGTGGCTACACCTTC
CDR3 length: 15; clone size: -; D gene: TRBD1; V gene: TRBV3-1/TRBV3-2; J gene: TRBJ1-1; CDR3 protein: CASSLRTGGSTEAFF; CDR3 DNA: TGTGCCAGCAGCTTAAGGACAGGGGGAAGCACTGAAGCTTTCTTT
CDR3 length: 13; clone size: -; D gene: TRBD1; V gene: TRBV11-2; J gene: TRBJ1-2; CDR3 protein: CASRDQGEYGYTF; CDR3 DNA: TGTGCCAGCAGAGACCAGGGGGAATATGGCTACACCTTC
CDR3 length: 16; clone size: -; D gene: -; V gene: TRBV27; J gene: TRBJ2-6; CDR3 protein: CASSLFGNSGANVLTF; CDR3 DNA: TGTGCCAGCAGTTTATTTGGCAATTCTGGGGCCAACGTCCTGACTTTC
CDR3 length: 14; clone size: once; D gene: -; V gene: TRBV24-1; J gene: TRBJ2-3; CDR3 protein: CATSDGQSTDTQYF; CDR3 DNA: TGTGCCACCAGTGACGGACAGTCCACAGATACGCAGTATTTT
CDR3 length: 12; clone size: -; D gene: TRBD1; V gene: TRBV5-6; J gene: TRBJ1-4; CDR3 protein: CASSETGAKLFF; CDR3 DNA: TGTGCCAGCAGCGAGACAGGGGCAAAACTGTTTTTT
CDR3 length: 14; clone size: -; D gene: -; V gene: TRBV2; J gene: TRBJ2-5; CDR3 protein: CASSEAPVQETQYF; CDR3 DNA: TGTGCCAGCAGTGAAGCGCCAGTTCAAGAGACCCAGTACTTC
CDR3 length: 15; clone size: -; D gene: TRBD2; V gene: TRBV7-8; J gene: TRBJ2-2; CDR3 protein: CASSSAGGRTGELFF; CDR3 DNA: TGTGCCAGCAGCTCCGCGGGGGGCCGGACCGGGGAGCTGTTTTTT
CDR3 length: 14; clone size: once; D gene: TRBD1; V gene: TRBV2; J gene: TRBJ1-4; CDR3 protein: CASSVGQGNEKLFF; CDR3 DNA: TGTGCCAGCAGTGTAGGACAGGGGAATGAAAAACTGTTTTTT
CDR3 length: 15; clone size: -; D gene: TRBD1; V gene: TRBV4-3; J gene: TRBJ1-2; CDR3 protein: CASSHEIRDRDGYTF; CDR3 DNA: TGCGCCAGCAGCCACGAAATCCGGGACAGGGATGGCTACACCTTC
CDR3 length: 15; clone size: once; D gene: -; V gene: TRBV3-1/TRBV3-2; J gene: TRBJ1-4; CDR3 protein: CASSQGGGGYEKLFF; CDR3 DNA: TGTGCCAGCAGCCAAGGTGGGGGGGGTTACGAAAAACTGTTTTTT
CDR3 length: 13; clone size: -; D gene: -; V gene: TRBV30; J gene: TRBJ2-5; CDR3 protein: CACHRVSQETQYF; CDR3 DNA: TGTGCCTGCCACAGGGTTAGCCAAGAGACCCAGTACTTC
CDR3 length: 19; clone size: -; D gene: -; V gene: TRBV5-5; J gene: TRBJ1-5; CDR3 protein: CASSPWEMGGLYSNQPQHF; CDR3 DNA: TGTGCCAGCAGCCCCTGGGAGATGGGCGGATTATATAGCAATCAGCCCCAGCATTTT
CDR3 length: 15; clone size: -; D gene: TRBD2; V gene: TRBV3-1/TRBV3-2; J gene: TRBJ2-5; CDR3 protein: CASSLSGGAGETQYF; CDR3 DNA: TGTGCCAGCAGCCTTAGCGGGGGGGCCGGGGAGACCCAGTACTTC
CDR3 length: 14; clone size: -; D gene: TRBD1; V gene: TRBV28; J gene: TRBJ1-5; CDR3 protein: CASSPGTGGQPQHF; CDR3 DNA: TGTGCCAGCAGTCCTGGGACAGGGGGGCAGCCCCAGCATTTT
CDR3 length: 14; clone size: -; D gene: -; V gene: TRBV9; J gene: TRBJ2-7; CDR3 protein: CASSPTGTSYEQYF; CDR3 DNA: TGTGCCAGCAGCCCGACCGGGACATCCTACGAGCAGTACTTC
CDR3 length: 15; clone size: -; D gene: -; V gene: TRBV4-1; J gene: TRBJ1-4; CDR3 protein: CASSQPGQGYEKLFF; CDR3 DNA: TGCGCCAGCAGCCAACCGGGACAAGGGTATGAAAAACTGTTTTTT
CDR3 length: 12; clone size: once; D gene: TRBD1; V gene: TRBV25-1; J gene: TRBJ1-2; CDR3 protein: CASGQGAHGYTF; CDR3 DNA: TGTGCCAGCGGACAGGGAGCCCATGGCTACACCTTC
CDR3 length: 14; clone size: -; D gene: TRBD1; V gene: TRBV6-5; J gene: TRBJ1-2; CDR3 protein: CASIGTGANYGYTF; CDR3 DNA: TGTGCCAGCATCGGGACAGGGGCTAACTATGGCTACACCTTC
CDR3 length: 17; clone size: few; D gene: TRBD1; V gene: TRBV12-5; J gene: TRBJ2-4; CDR3 protein: CASGLVRGPLAKNIQYF; CDR3 DNA: TGTGCTAGTGGTTTGGTTAGGGGGCCACTAGCCAAAAACATTCAGTACTTC
CDR3 length: 14; clone size: -; D gene: -; V gene: TRBV19; J gene: TRBJ1-1; CDR3 protein: CASSIDRQGTEAFF; CDR3 DNA: TGTGCCAGTAGTATAGATCGGCAGGGCACTGAAGCTTTCTTT
CDR3 length: 15; clone size: once; D gene: -; V gene: TRBV11-3; J gene: TRBJ2-1; CDR3 protein: CASSVQGGEYNEQFF; CDR3 DNA: TGTGCCAGCAGCGTACAGGGAGGGGAATACAATGAGCAGTTCTTC
CDR3 length: 15; clone size: -; D gene: TRBD1; V gene: TRBV2; J gene: TRBJ1-1; CDR3 protein: CASSPGTGGPVGAFF; CDR3 DNA: TGTGCCAGCAGTCCCGGGACAGGGGGCCCCGTTGGTGCTTTCTTT
CDR3 length: 16; clone size: once; D gene: -; V gene: TRBV28; J gene: TRBJ1-2; CDR3 protein: CASSTGTGRLGYGYTF; CDR3 DNA: TGTGCCAGCAGCACAGGTACTGGGCGTCTCGGCTATGGCTACACCTTC